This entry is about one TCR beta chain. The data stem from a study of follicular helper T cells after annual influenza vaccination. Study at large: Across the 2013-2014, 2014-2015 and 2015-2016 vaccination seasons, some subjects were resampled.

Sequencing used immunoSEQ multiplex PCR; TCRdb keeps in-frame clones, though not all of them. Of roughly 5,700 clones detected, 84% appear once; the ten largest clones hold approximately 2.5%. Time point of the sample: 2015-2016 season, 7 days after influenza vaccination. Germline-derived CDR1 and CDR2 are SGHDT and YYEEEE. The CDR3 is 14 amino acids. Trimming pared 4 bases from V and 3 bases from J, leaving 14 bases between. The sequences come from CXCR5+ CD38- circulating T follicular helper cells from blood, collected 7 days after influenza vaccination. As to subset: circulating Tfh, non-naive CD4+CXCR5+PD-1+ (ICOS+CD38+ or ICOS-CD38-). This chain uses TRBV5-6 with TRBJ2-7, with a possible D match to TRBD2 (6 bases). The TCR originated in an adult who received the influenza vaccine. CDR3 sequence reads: CASSGGPGGYEQYF. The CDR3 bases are TGTGCCAGCAGCGGGGGACCCGGGGGCTACGAGCAGTACTTC.